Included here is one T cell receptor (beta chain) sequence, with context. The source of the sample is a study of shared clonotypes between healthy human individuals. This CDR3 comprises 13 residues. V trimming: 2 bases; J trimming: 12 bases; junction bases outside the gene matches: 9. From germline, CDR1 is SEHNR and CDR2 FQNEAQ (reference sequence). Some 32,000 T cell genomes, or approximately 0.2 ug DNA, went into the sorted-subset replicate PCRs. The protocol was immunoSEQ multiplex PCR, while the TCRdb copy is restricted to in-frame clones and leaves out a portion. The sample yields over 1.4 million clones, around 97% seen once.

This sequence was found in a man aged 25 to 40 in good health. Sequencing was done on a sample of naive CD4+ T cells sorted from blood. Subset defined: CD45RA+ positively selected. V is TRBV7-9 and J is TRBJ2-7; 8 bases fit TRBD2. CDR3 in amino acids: CASSLPGTSKRYF. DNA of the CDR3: TGTGCCAGCAGCTTACCCGGGACTAGTAAGCGGTACTTC.